The present TCR beta chain was sequenced within a study of T cells in localized non-small cell lung cancer. The study's findings and limits: There were a median roughly 59 of the top 100 tumor clones appearing in adjacent lung.

As regards this clone: Its target is unknown.

Data came from immunoSEQ multiplex PCR; TCRdb stores just in-frame clones and leaves some out. The repertoire holds under 100,000 clones, with 88% as singletons. There are 16 residues in the CDR3. Germline CDR1 LNHDA, CDR2 SQIVND (reference sequence). The germline V and J ends were trimmed by 7 bases and 2 bases, with 19 bases remaining between them. This sequence was found in a woman aged 40-69 years with stage I squamous cell lung carcinoma. The chain has TRBV19 and TRBJ2-3; D uncertain. The sequencing here drew on peripheral blood, taken before any cancer treatment. CDR3 coding DNA: TGTGCCAGTACCCCGGCCCCCCGCGGTCTCACAGATACGCAGTATTTT. Residues: CASTPAPRGLTDTQYF.